Below are 29 T cell receptor beta chains sequenced from a single sample in a study of blood T cell repertoires in COVID-19. Clones were read by immunoSEQ multiplex PCR, and TCRdb kept only the in-frame ones, dropping some. The sample includes some 43,000 clones, around 82% of them seen just once. Sequencing input: peripheral blood. Receptors were obtained from a man aged 35-49 years with active or convalescent COVID-19.

The rearrangement joins TRBV9 to TRBJ2-2, with TRBD1 matching 7 bases. The CDR3 loop spans 14 amino acids. The V segment lost 7 bases and the J segment 0 bases; nucleotides outside the gene matches: 3. The V gene's germline CDR1 is SGDLS and CDR2 YYNGEE. The CDR3 spells CASERGPNTGELFF. The CDR3 region has the DNA TGTGCCAGCGAGAGGGGGCCGAACACCGGGGAGCTGTTTTTT.

The chain has TRBV6-2 or TRBV6-3 and TRBJ2-2; possibly TRBD1 for D (5 bases). The CDR3 spans 14 residues. V shed 5 bases and J shed 6 bases, with 13 bases lying between them. Germline CDR1 MNHEY, CDR2 SVGEGT. CDR3 in amino acids: CASSTLQTAGELFF. Here the CDR3 DNA reads TGTGCCAGCAGTACCCTACAGACAGCCGGGGAGCTGTTTTTT.

This CDR3 is CASSPTDRGRSGYTF. In DNA, the CDR3 is TGTGCCAGCAGCCCGACGGACAGGGGGCGAAGTGGCTACACCTTC. This rearrangement joins TRBV7-9 to TRBJ1-2; 11 positions agree with TRBD1. Germline CDR1 is SEHNR and CDR2 is FQNEAQ (reference sequence). With V trimmed by 5 bases and J by 7 bases, 9 bases remained unmatched. This CDR3 is 15 amino acids long.

The chain joins TRBV7-9 to TRBJ1-2; 7 bases match TRBD1. Germline V lookup: CDR1 SEHNR, CDR2 FQNEAQ (reference sequence). This CDR3 region has 17 residues. V lost 5 bases to trimming and J lost 3 bases; unmatched junction nucleotides: 15. The CDR3 reads CASSTDRTARSYYGYTF. The CDR3 DNA sequence: TGTGCCAGCAGCACGGACAGGACAGCCCGTTCCTACTATGGCTACACCTTC.

This sequence joins TRBV6-5 and TRBJ1-2; TRBD1 is a possible D gene (5 bases). This CDR3 has 13 amino acids. Germline V CDR1 and CDR2: MNHEY, SVGAGI. Trimming took 0 bases from V and 10 from J, leaving 12 bases between them. CDR3 amino acids: CASSYSVRGTYTF. Here the CDR3 DNA reads TGTGCCAGCAGTTACTCGGTTCGGGGGACCTACACCTTC.

The rearrangement joins TRBV19 to TRBJ2-1; 7 bases line up with TRBD1. The germline V gene has CDR1 LNHDA and CDR2 SQIVND (reference sequence). The trim removed 5 bases at V and 7 bases at J, leaving 8 bases unmatched. This CDR3 has 14 amino acids. In nucleotides, the CDR3 is TGTGCCAGTAGTTATTTCGGGGACAGAAATGAGCAGTTCTTC. Translation gives CASSYFGDRNEQFF.

J is TRBJ2-3 and V is TRBV5-1; 7 nucleotides align to TRBD2. CDR3 length equals 14 residues. The J segment lost 0 bases and the V segment lost 6 bases, leaving 4 bases of the junction unmatched. Germline assignment: CDR1 SGHRS and CDR2 YFSETQ. The CDR3 protein is CASKAGESTDTQYF. CDR3 nucleotides: TGCGCCAGCAAGGCGGGAGAAAGCACAGATACGCAGTATTTT.

The chain uses TRBV28 and TRBJ2-7; the D is unclear. CDR1 is MDHEN, CDR2 SYDVKM, per germline. Trimming removed 7 bases from V and 4 bases from J, with 5 bases in between. The CDR3 totals 10 residues. The chain's CDR3 is CASKAYEQYF. The CDR3 region has the DNA TGTGCCAGCAAAGCTTACGAGCAGTACTTC.

This clone appeared a few times. The chain links TRBV11-3 to TRBJ2-1; 14 bases agree with TRBD2. From germline, CDR1 is SGHNT and CDR2 YENEEA. Trimming at V came to 5 bases and at J to 9 bases, leaving 6 bases not matched to a gene. The CDR3 is 15 residues long. The CDR3 DNA is TGTGCCAGCAGCCCGGGACTAGCGGGAGCAAGTGAGCAGTTCTTC. Translating gives CASSPGLAGASEQFF. Full variable domain (rest looked up from reference TRBV11-3 and TRBJ2-1): EAGVVQSPRYKIIEKKQPVAFWCNPISGHNTLYWYLQNLGQGPELLIRYENEEAVDDSQLPKDRFSAERLKGVDSTLKIQPAELGDSAVYLCASSPGLAGASEQFFGPGTRLTVL.

The rearrangement links TRBV6-5 to TRBJ1-1; D may be TRBD1 (5 bases). This CDR3 spans 16 amino acids. Germline CDR1 is MNHEY and CDR2 is SVGAGI. V gave up 2 bases and J gave up 1 base, with 14 bases separating them. The CDR3 nucleotides are TGTGCCAGCAGTTACCCACCGGGGGTGGGGAACACTGAAGCTTTCTTT. Protein product: CASSYPPGVGNTEAFF.

J is TRBJ2-2 and V is TRBV6-4; 10 bases agree with TRBD2. There are 18 residues in the CDR3. Germline V gene data show CDR1 as MRHNA and CDR2 as SNTAGT. V lost 5 bases and J lost 1; bases outside the gene matches: 10. This CDR3 is CASSMGTTSGENTGELFF. The CDR3, as DNA: TGTGCCAGCAGTATGGGCACAACTAGCGGGGAGAACACCGGGGAGCTGTTTTTT.

The V and J genes are TRBV2 and TRBJ1-2; D is undetermined. The CDR3 is 10 amino acids. Per germline, CDR1 SNHLY and CDR2 FYNNEI. V gave up 3 bases and J gave up 10 bases, with 6 bases separating them. The DNA for the CDR3 is TGTGCCAGCAGTGACGGTCTCTACACCTTC. Translated: CASSDGLYTF.

The chain recombines TRBV12-5 with TRBJ2-3; maybe TRBD1 (5 bases). The CDR3 runs to 15 residues. Germline V gene sequence: CDR1 LGHNT, CDR2 FRNRAP. Trimming stripped 6 bases from V and 3 bases from J, with 16 bases between. The CDR3 DNA reads as TGTGCTAGTGGCCCCCCAGGTAAGGGGACAGATACGCAGTATTTT. Encoded protein: CASGPPGKGTDTQYF.

The chain carries TRBV11-1 and TRBJ1-6; D is unresolved. Between the trimmed V and J ends, which lost 2 bases and 5 bases, there was a span of 10 bases. The CDR3 has 15 amino acids. Per germline, CDR1 SGHAT and CDR2 FQDESV (reference sequence). The CDR3 region is CASSLSDSDNSPLHF. The CDR3 nucleotides read TGTGCCAGCAGCTTATCCGATAGTGATAATTCACCCCTCCACTTT.

Here the CDR3 reads CASSPGETQYF. DNA of the CDR3: TGTGCCAGCTCACCAGGCGAGACCCAGTACTTC. This chain connects TRBV18 to TRBJ2-5, with D uncertain. CDR3 length equals 11 residues. V was clipped by 2 bases and J by 5 bases, with 3 bases between them. The germline CDR1 and CDR2 sequences are KGHSH and LQKENI.

The genes are TRBV7-9 and TRBJ1-1, with D unresolved. The V gene's germline CDR1 is SEHNR and CDR2 FQNEAQ (reference sequence). This CDR3 contains 13 residues. Trimming took off 2 bases at V and 6 bases at J, with 10 bases between the two ends. The CDR3 DNA reads as TGTGCCAGCAGCTTACGTCCTTCCGCTGAAGCTTTCTTT. Protein sequence: CASSLRPSAEAFF. Drawing the rest from reference TRBV7-9 and TRBJ1-1, the complete variable domain is DTGVSQNPRHKITKRGQNVTFRCDPISEHNRLYWYRQTLGQGPEFLTYFQNEAQLEKSRLLSDRFSAERPKGSFSTLEIQRTEQGDSAMYLCASSLRPSAEAFFGQGTRLTVV.

The V gene is TRBV30, the J gene TRBJ1-4; TRBD1 matches at 7 bases. Germline V gene lookup returns CDR1 GTSNPN and CDR2 SVGIG (reference sequence). This CDR3 spans 14 amino acids. With V trimmed by 8 bases and J by 2 bases, 8 bases remained unmatched. The CDR3 loop reads CASNRGSTNEKLFF. The CDR3 DNA reads TGTGCCAGCAACAGGGGTTCGACTAATGAAAAACTGTTTTTT.

This chain links TRBV9 with TRBJ2-2, with D maybe TRBD2 (6 bases). CDR1 and CDR2 (germline): SGDLS, YYNGEE. Trimming pared 4 bases from V and 4 bases from J, leaving 17 bases between. The CDR3 spans 16 residues. The CDR3 DNA sequence: TGTGCCAGCAGCCCCTGGGGCCCGGGGGTCACCGGGGAGCTGTTTTTT. It encodes CASSPWGPGVTGELFF.

The rearrangement links TRBV7-2 to TRBJ2-1; TRBD1 aligns across 7 bases. The trim removed 5 bases at V and 3 bases at J, leaving 4 bases unmatched. The CDR3 consists of 14 residues. Germline V CDR1 and CDR2: SGHTA, FQGNSA. The CDR3 spells CASSPGTDYNEQFF. As DNA, the CDR3 is TGTGCCAGCAGCCCCGGGACAGACTACAATGAGCAGTTCTTC.

This sequence joins TRBV3-1 (or the pseudogene TRBV3-2) and TRBJ1-1, with unresolved D. Per the germline V gene, CDR1 is LGHDT and CDR2 is YNNKEL (reference sequence). V lost 6 bases and J 5 bases, leaving 16 bases between the germline ends. The CDR3 totals 14 residues. CDR3: CASRHGTDRTEAFF. DNA of the CDR3: TGTGCCAGCAGACACGGTACAGACCGGACTGAAGCTTTCTTT.

The rearrangement joins TRBV3-1 (or the pseudogene TRBV3-2) to TRBJ1-1, with 7 nucleotides matching TRBD1. The junction had 11 bases not matched to a gene; V was cut back by 3 bases and J by 1 base. This CDR3 region has 17 residues. Germline V gives CDR1 LGHDT, CDR2 YNNKEL (reference sequence). DNA of the CDR3: TGTGCCAGCAGCCAGAACAGGGGCTACCGCGGGAACACTGAAGCTTTCTTT. It specifies CASSQNRGYRGNTEAFF.

The chain combines TRBV10-3 with TRBJ1-4; no reliable D call. The CDR3 spans 14 residues. Deletions cut 2 bases from V and 7 bases from J, with 11 bases between. From germline, CDR1 is ENHRY and CDR2 SYGVKD. The CDR3 region has the DNA TGTGCCATCAGTGAGGCCGGGGTTAGTGAAAAACTGTTTTTT. Residues: CAISEAGVSEKLFF.

The chain is built from TRBV2 and TRBJ2-2; 8 bases fit TRBD1. The CDR3 has 18 amino acids. CDR1 is SNHLY and CDR2 is FYNNEI in the germline V gene. V shed 2 bases and J 5 bases; nucleotides not matched to a gene: 13. CDR3 region: CASSERGQGAPRTGELFF. The CDR3 nucleotides are TGTGCCAGCAGTGAAAGGGGGCAGGGGGCGCCGAGGACCGGGGAGCTGTTTTTT.

The genes are TRBV3-1 (or the pseudogene TRBV3-2) and TRBJ2-5; D remains unclear. The CDR3 is 13 residues long. Germline-derived CDR1 and CDR2 are LGHDT and YNNKEL (reference sequence). The V end lost 1 base, the J end lost 5 bases, and 8 bases lay between the germline ends. The CDR3: CASSQGAWETQYF. DNA of the CDR3: TGTGCCAGCAGCCAAGGGGCCTGGGAGACCCAGTACTTC.

The chain has TRBV9 and TRBJ1-4; 8 positions agree with TRBD1. Germline CDR1 and CDR2: SGDLS and YYNGEE. The CDR3 runs 14 residues. V was clipped by 7 bases and J by 4 bases; unmatched bases: 6. CDR3 sequence reads: CASSGGGFNEKLFF. The CDR3 DNA follows: TGTGCCAGCTCAGGGGGCGGGTTTAATGAAAAACTGTTTTTT.

The chain carries TRBV5-5 and TRBJ1-4, with 11 nucleotides matching TRBD1. The CDR3 covers 17 residues. The germline CDR1 and CDR2 sequences are SGHKS and YYEKEE (reference sequence). V dropped 4 bases and J dropped 1; count of bases not matched to a gene: 6. DNA for the CDR3: TGTGCCAGCAGCCACATGGGACAGGGGGTAACTAATGAAAAACTGTTTTTT. Its protein product is CASSHMGQGVTNEKLFF. Filled out from reference TRBV5-5 and TRBJ1-4, the complete variable domain reads DAGVTQSPTHLIKTRGQQVTLRCSPISGHKSVSWYQQVLGQGPQFIFQYYEKEERGRGNFPDRFSARQFPNYSSELNVNALLLGDSALYLCASSHMGQGVTNEKLFFGSGTQLSVL.

The chain combines TRBV3-1 (or the pseudogene TRBV3-2) with TRBJ1-3; no clear D gene. Trimming removed 1 base at V and 4 bases at J, with 5 bases between. The CDR3 is made up of 13 amino acids. CDR1 is LGHDT and CDR2 is YNNKEL in the germline V gene (reference sequence). The chain's CDR3 is CASSQGRGNTIYF. The DNA of the CDR3 is TGTGCCAGCAGCCAAGGCAGAGGAAACACCATATATTTT.

The rearrangement links TRBV6-4 to TRBJ1-5, with a tentative D call TRBD1 (5 bases). The germline V and J ends were trimmed by 6 bases and 2 bases, with 17 bases remaining between them. This CDR3 region has 16 residues. Germline lookup yields CDR1 MRHNA and CDR2 SNTAGT. The CDR3 DNA follows: TGTGCCAGCAGCGAAGTGGGGGGTCTGGGCAATCAGCCCCAGCATTTT. It translates to CASSEVGGLGNQPQHF.

The V gene is TRBV5-5, the J gene TRBJ1-2; a weak D match, TRBD1 (6 bases). Between the trimmed V and J ends, which lost 0 bases and 4 bases, there was a span of 19 bases. The CDR3 spans 17 residues. Germline CDR1 SGHKS, CDR2 YYEKEE (reference sequence). The CDR3 is CASSLGRDIIFGYGYTF. The CDR3 coding sequence is TGTGCCAGCAGCTTGGGTAGGGACATTATTTTTGGCTATGGCTACACCTTC. Complete variable domain (other parts from reference TRBV5-5 and TRBJ1-2): DAGVTQSPTHLIKTRGQQVTLRCSPISGHKSVSWYQQVLGQGPQFIFQYYEKEERGRGNFPDRFSARQFPNYSSELNVNALLLGDSALYLCASSLGRDIIFGYGYTFGSGTRLTVV.